This T cell receptor (beta chain) was sequenced in a study of OX40 agonist ivuxolimab in advanced cancers. Across the whole study: Mean age roughly 65 years, range roughly 20 to 85; around 80% male. Findings and limits, study-wide: Mean expanded clone counts were higher in CD8+ than CD4+ T cells.

The CDR3 has 18 amino acids. Germline CDR1 MGHRA, CDR2 YSYEKL. Produced via immunoSEQ multiplex PCR; TCRdb's table is partial and in-frame only. Among tens of thousands of clones listed, around four fifths were seen once. Concerning this clone itself: The antigen is unknown.

The chain employs TRBV4-1 and TRBJ2-5; 9 positions match TRBD1. The DNA end favors TRBJ2-7, so the J call may be wrong. The starting material was CD4+ or CD8+ T cells sorted from blood, obtained in a trial of the OX40 agonist ivuxolimab. The clonotype was recovered from an adult with an advanced solid tumor such as melanoma, head and neck, liver or kidney cancer. The CDR3 region has the DNA TGCGCCAGCAGCCAAGACCTTCCCGGGACAGGGATTCCCTACGAGCAGTACTTC. Translated: CASSQDLPGTGIPYEQYF.